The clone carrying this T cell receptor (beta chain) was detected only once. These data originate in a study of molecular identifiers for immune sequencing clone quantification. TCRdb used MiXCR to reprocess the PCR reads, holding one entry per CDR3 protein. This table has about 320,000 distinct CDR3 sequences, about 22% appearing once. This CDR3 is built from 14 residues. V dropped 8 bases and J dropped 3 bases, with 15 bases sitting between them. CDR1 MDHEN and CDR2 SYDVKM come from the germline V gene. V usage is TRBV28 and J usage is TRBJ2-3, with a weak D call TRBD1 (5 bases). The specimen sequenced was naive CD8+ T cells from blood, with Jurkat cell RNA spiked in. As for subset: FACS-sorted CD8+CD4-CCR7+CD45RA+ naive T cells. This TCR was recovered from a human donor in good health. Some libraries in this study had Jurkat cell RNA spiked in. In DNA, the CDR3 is TGTGCCAGCGAGGACAAAGAAAGAACAGATACGCAGTATTTT. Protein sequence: CASEDKERTDTQYF.